This TCR beta chain emerged from a study of read filtering for tumor transcriptome and immune sequencing (dated by TCRdb to about 2020). Regarding the research as a whole: Of the patients in the cohort, approximately 16 were male and approximately 15 were female, and their mean age was approximately 66 years, with a range of about 45 to 85. Per sample, about 3.5 to 11 million TCR-region mapped reads were obtained with IR-seq, compared with only about 80 to 1,400 with RNA-seq. One of the main goals was to work out a read-filtering strategy for immune repertoire data, in particular whether clonotypes backed by only a single read should be removed. The study compared TCR repertoires from targeted immune repertoire sequencing and bulk whole-transcriptome sequencing run on the same bone marrow samples. By revised international staging, about 8 patients were R-ISS I, over 15 were R-ISS II and 7 were R-ISS III. After DNase treatment, whole-transcriptome libraries were prepared with the TruSeq RNA Access Library Prep Kit.

This clonotype has a count of ten or more. What this receptor recognizes is not known. Base qualities are not provided; no much larger clone lies one nucleotide away. The CDR3 contains 12 residues, cysteine and phenylalanine counted. The read is trimmed to its CDR3 DNA, 36 bases read in frame from base 1. The germline V gene (reference sequence) supplies CDR1 DFQATT and CDR2 SNEGSKA. V was cut back by 6 bases and J by 2 bases, leaving a gap of 9 bases between them. General conclusions and limits of the study: Clonotypes were captured by IR-seq at much higher depth and more reliably than by RNA-seq, and smaller IR-seq throughput was sufficient for identification of most shared clonotypes. In IR-seq, single-read clonotypes were 80% to 90% of clonotypes but approximately 3.5% of total reads; in RNA-seq they were 70% to 75% of clonotypes and 35% to 45% of reads. The sorted CD138-negative fraction was not purified T cells but a mixed bone marrow immune population. When single-read clonotypes were removed, the proportions of shared clonotypes in IR-seq and RNA-seq correlated more strongly.

Bone marrow was sampled from every patient at the time of active disease. Isolation of bone marrow mononuclear cells was performed by Ficoll-Hypaque density gradient centrifugation. Myeloma plasma cells were removed and CD138-negative cells were obtained by negative selection following labeling with CD138 magnetic microbeads on a MACS separator. Purity of the isolated cells was checked by flow cytometry on an Attune NxT using CD138 antibodies. Total RNA was extracted with TRIzol reagent and quantified with a NanoDrop spectrophotometer. Paired RNA-seq and IR-seq were performed on each patient's CD138-negative bone marrow sample. TCR libraries were constructed from roughly 380 ng RNA using the Immunoverse kit, and molecular barcoded adaptors covering alpha/delta and beta/gamma chains were employed. TCR library preparation used the same RNA that went into transcriptome sequencing. An Illumina HiSeq 4000 with 2 x 150 cycles was used to sequence the TCR libraries. Concerning the study's data processing: With MiXCR, TCR reads were aligned to human V, D, J and C references and assembled into CDR3 clonotypes, with quality filtering and error correction included. The tcR package in R was used to analyze clonotype counts and gene usage diversity. Raw mapping reads were checked after the RNA-seq reads had been mapped by STAR aligner version 2.5.3a onto the human GRCh37 genome. IR-seq fastq files were randomly downsampled with Seqtk 1.3 to test the effect of sequencing depth on detected clonotypes. TCRdb redid the processing of the public reads, applying fastp at Q25 and MiXCR, and retained in-frame beta chains. Every CDR3 protein is listed once, alongside the most common genes and DNA of its rows. It is TCRdb's table, rather than the study itself, that gives the V and J calls and clone size. In all, the sample holds 90,000 or so distinct CDR3 sequences, and under 25% of those were seen once. About 10% of the sample rests with the top ten.

The rearrangement combines TRBV20-1 with TRBJ2-3, with the D gene call left open. Specimen: a population of CD138-negative cells sorted from bone marrow. In light of the paper, this sample's cell subset or site label describes: bone marrow mononuclear cells depleted of CD138+ plasma/myeloma cells by negative magnetic selection. The clonotype comes from a donor aged 40 or older with multiple myeloma. The DNA is TGCAGTGCGTCAGATCTCACAGATACGCAGTATTTT. Its protein is CSASDLTDTQYF.